This T cell receptor (beta chain) was identified in a study of T cells in Graves' hyperthyroidism and ophthalmopathy. Comments on this clonotype: Its antigen remains unidentified. A much bigger clone sits one base away, suggesting this may be a read error.

Findings and caveats of the study: A model built on 13 V-J features separated ophthalmopathy from stable hyperthyroidism. The model anticipated ophthalmopathy a median about 6.5 months pre-onset.

TCR beta CDR3 region amplification was performed from RNA transcripts. First-round RT-PCR with HTBI primers amplified the TCR CDR3 region. TCRdb called the multiplex PCR reads again in MiXCR, with one record for every CDR3 protein. Seen here are about 480,000 distinct CDR3 sequences, roughly 14% observed once, and the top ten hold around 17%. CDR3 size: 16 residues. The germline V gene has CDR1 SGDLS and CDR2 YYNGEE. Disease duration under 2 months; hyperthyroidism patients were aged 18 to 65. Clinical symptoms, serum thyroxine, TRAb, thyroid ultrasound and orbital computed tomography informed diagnoses.

The source is a woman between 18 and 30 years old with Graves' hyperthyroidism. The source material was blood. The rearrangement joins TRBV9 to TRBJ2-7, with D perhaps TRBD2 (5 bases). CDR3 sequence: CGSSVGGETNSYEQYF. The DNA for the CDR3 is TGTGGCAGCAGCGTAGGAGGAGAGACTAACTCCTACGAGCAGTACTTC.